These T cell receptor beta chains were read from a single sample in a study of cytomegalovirus exposure and HLA in healthy donors. This table comes from immunoSEQ multiplex PCR, and its TCRdb copy is limited to in-frame clones, with some not included. In the table there are about 31,000 clones, about two thirds of which are singletons. Sequencing was carried out using PBMCs. The source is a man aged 40-49 years in good health and CMV-seropositive. Each CDR3 is given with its conserved first and last residue. A D gene is named only where the DNA matches it firmly. Where a row states a size, it is once, few, many or the class of an expanded clone; other rows omit it.

clone size: -; V gene: TRBV9; D gene: TRBD1; J gene: TRBJ1-2; CDR3 protein: CASSAPDRADVNYGYTF; CDR3 DNA: TGTGCCAGCAGCGCACCCGACAGGGCCGATGTTAACTATGGCTACACCTTC
clone size: few; V gene: TRBV11-3; D gene: -; J gene: TRBJ1-2; CDR3 protein: CASSLDGAYGYTF; CDR3 DNA: TGTGCCAGCAGCTTAGATGGGGCGTATGGCTACACCTTC
clone size: -; V gene: TRBV23-1; D gene: -; J gene: TRBJ1-5; CDR3 protein: CASSHTAPPTQPQHF; CDR3 DNA: TGCGCCAGCAGTCATACAGCCCCACCAACTCAGCCCCAGCATTTT
clone size: -; V gene: TRBV10-3; D gene: TRBD1; J gene: TRBJ2-2; CDR3 protein: CAITGTASTGELFF; CDR3 DNA: TGTGCCATTACCGGGACAGCATCCACCGGGGAGCTGTTTTTT
clone size: -; V gene: TRBV7-2; D gene: TRBD2; J gene: TRBJ2-5; CDR3 protein: CASRSAGGRQETQYF; CDR3 DNA: TGTGCCAGCCGTTCAGCGGGGGGACGCCAAGAGACCCAGTACTTC
clone size: -; V gene: TRBV27; D gene: -; J gene: TRBJ2-6; CDR3 protein: CASSRIGANVLTF; CDR3 DNA: TGTGCCAGCAGTCGTATTGGGGCCAACGTCCTGACTTTC
clone size: once; V gene: TRBV5-6; D gene: -; J gene: TRBJ1-1; CDR3 protein: CASSPGLPITEAFF; CDR3 DNA: TGTGCCAGCAGCCCTGGGCTCCCAATCACTGAAGCTTTCTTT
clone size: -; V gene: TRBV6-5; D gene: TRBD1; J gene: TRBJ1-2; CDR3 protein: CASSYSTGGHGYTF; CDR3 DNA: TGTGCCAGCAGTTACTCGACAGGGGGCCATGGCTACACCTTC
clone size: -; V gene: TRBV19; D gene: TRBD2; J gene: TRBJ2-1; CDR3 protein: CASRGVSSYNEQFF; CDR3 DNA: TGTGCCAGCCGGGGGGTCAGCTCCTACAATGAGCAGTTCTTC
clone size: -; V gene: TRBV10-3; D gene: TRBD2; J gene: TRBJ2-3; CDR3 protein: CAISEPWTSGFFTDTQYF; CDR3 DNA: TGTGCCATCAGTGAGCCGTGGACTAGCGGGTTTTTCACAGATACGCAGTATTTT
clone size: -; V gene: TRBV19; D gene: -; J gene: TRBJ2-5; CDR3 protein: CASSIAGGTETQYF; CDR3 DNA: TGTGCCAGTAGTATAGCGGGGGGCACGGAGACCCAGTACTTC
clone size: few; V gene: TRBV5-1; D gene: TRBD2; J gene: TRBJ2-7; CDR3 protein: CASSTSGIAYEQYF; CDR3 DNA: TGCGCCAGCAGCACGAGCGGGATCGCCTACGAGCAGTACTTC
clone size: -; V gene: TRBV7-9; D gene: -; J gene: TRBJ1-1; CDR3 protein: CASSPLGGNTEAFF; CDR3 DNA: TGTGCCAGCAGCCCCTTGGGGGGGAACACTGAAGCTTTCTTT
clone size: -; V gene: TRBV6-5; D gene: -; J gene: TRBJ2-3; CDR3 protein: CASRYTGVLTDTQYF; CDR3 DNA: TGTGCCAGCAGGTATACAGGAGTCCTCACAGATACGCAGTATTTT
clone size: few; V gene: TRBV6-6; D gene: TRBD2; J gene: TRBJ2-3; CDR3 protein: CASSSNSGGITDTQYF; CDR3 DNA: TGTGCCAGCAGTTCTAATAGCGGGGGGATCACAGATACGCAGTATTTT
clone size: -; V gene: TRBV4-1; D gene: -; J gene: TRBJ2-1; CDR3 protein: CASSQAQGGEQFF; CDR3 DNA: TGCGCCAGCAGCCAAGCCCAGGGGGGTGAGCAGTTCTTC
clone size: few; V gene: TRBV5-1; D gene: TRBD1; J gene: TRBJ1-2; CDR3 protein: CASSLTGGSNGYTF; CDR3 DNA: TGCGCCAGCAGCTTGACAGGGGGTTCGAATGGCTACACCTTC
clone size: -; V gene: TRBV18; D gene: -; J gene: TRBJ2-5; CDR3 protein: CASYTGRGPRETQYF; CDR3 DNA: TGTGCCAGTTACACCGGGCGGGGGCCGAGAGAGACCCAGTACTTC
clone size: few; V gene: TRBV6-5; D gene: -; J gene: TRBJ1-5; CDR3 protein: CASSRAGSQNQPQHF; CDR3 DNA: TGTGCCAGCAGTAGAGCCGGGTCTCAAAATCAGCCCCAGCATTTT
clone size: -; V gene: TRBV19; D gene: -; J gene: TRBJ1-2; CDR3 protein: CASNSGTSTGYTF; CDR3 DNA: TGTGCCAGTAACTCCGGGACATCAACCGGCTACACCTTC
clone size: once; V gene: TRBV7-2; D gene: TRBD1; J gene: TRBJ2-7; CDR3 protein: CASSLYGTDEQYF; CDR3 DNA: TGTGCCAGCAGCTTATACGGGACAGACGAGCAGTACTTC
clone size: few; V gene: TRBV10-3; D gene: TRBD1; J gene: TRBJ2-7; CDR3 protein: CAISDPGQGYEQYF; CDR3 DNA: TGTGCCATCAGTGACCCGGGACAGGGCTACGAGCAGTACTTC
clone size: few; V gene: TRBV5-1; D gene: -; J gene: TRBJ2-7; CDR3 protein: CASSAGVGHEQYF; CDR3 DNA: TGCGCCAGCAGCGCAGGTGTGGGCCACGAGCAGTACTTC
clone size: -; V gene: TRBV19; D gene: TRBD1; J gene: TRBJ1-2; CDR3 protein: CASTTLATGKYGYTF; CDR3 DNA: TGTGCCAGTACCACCTTGGCGACAGGGAAGTACGGCTACACCTTC
clone size: few; V gene: TRBV29-1; D gene: -; J gene: TRBJ1-2; CDR3 protein: CSVGRGTAGYTF; CDR3 DNA: TGCAGCGTTGGGCGGGGGACGGCTGGCTACACCTTC
clone size: -; V gene: TRBV19; D gene: -; J gene: TRBJ1-5; CDR3 protein: CASSRDLGPQHF; CDR3 DNA: TGTGCCAGTAGTAGGGACTTGGGGCCCCAGCATTTT